A selection of T cell receptor beta chains follows, all from one sample in a study of early T cells in non-severe SARS-CoV-2 infection. A single record per CDR3 protein comes from TCRdb applying MiXCR to the 5' RACE reads. The table lists some 96,000 distinct CDR3 sequences, approximately 9.9% of them singletons, with 4.7% in the top ten. The sequencing here drew on whole blood, taken at baseline. The receptors here all came from an adult who was a healthcare worker with PCR-confirmed SARS-CoV-2 infection or an uninfected control (not recorded which). CDR3s include the opening cysteine and the closing phenylalanine or tryptophan. A D gene is named only where the DNA matches it firmly. Expanded clones are given a class, and other clones once, few, many or no size at all.

j_call	clone_size	v_call	d_call	cdr3_nt	cdr3_aa
TRBJ1-4	.	TRBV29-1	.	TGCAGCGTTGAAGGGGGTGAAAAACTGTTTTTT	CSVEGGEKLFF
TRBJ2-7	.	TRBV5-4	TRBD1	TGTGCCAGCAGCTCTTACAGGGGGCCGGTGGACGAGCAGTACTTC	CASSSYRGPVDEQYF
TRBJ2-1	few	TRBV3-1	.	TGTGCCAGCAGCCAAGATCTCTCCGGGGGCCGTCAGGAGCAGTTCTTC	CASSQDLSGGRQEQFF
TRBJ2-2	few	TRBV7-3	TRBD2	TGTGCCAGCAGCCCATATACGAGCGGGGTCACCGGGGAGCTGTTTTTT	CASSPYTSGVTGELFF
TRBJ1-1	many	TRBV6-4	.	TGTGCCAGCAGAACCGGGACTCCCCCCGAGGACACTGAAGCTTTCTTT	CASRTGTPPEDTEAFF
TRBJ2-3	few	TRBV11-2	.	TGTGCCAGCAGCCGTAGACCGGGAGATACGCAGTATTTT	CASSRRPGDTQYF
TRBJ2-1	few	TRBV6-1	TRBD2	TGTGCCAGCAGTGAACTAGCGGGGGGCTTGAGCTCCTACAATGAGCAGTTCTTC	CASSELAGGLSSYNEQFF
TRBJ1-2	.	TRBV5-4	.	TGTGCCAGCAGCTTCCGCAGGTCAGGGGGCTACACCTTC	CASSFRRSGGYTF
TRBJ2-4	.	TRBV7-3	TRBD2	TGTGCCAGCAGCCCTACTAGCGGGAGCGACATTCAGTACTTC	CASSPTSGSDIQYF
TRBJ1-3	few	TRBV7-9	.	TGTGCCAGCAGCCGGGCCCTCTCTGGAAACACCATATATTTT	CASSRALSGNTIYF
TRBJ2-7	.	TRBV20-1	TRBD1	TGCAGTGTGATCCTGGGACAGGGGCACCTCGAGCAGTACTTC	CSVILGQGHLEQYF
TRBJ2-7	many	TRBV19	TRBD1	TGTGCCAGTAGTACCACCGGGACAGGCACCTCCTACGAGCAGTACTTC	CASSTTGTGTSYEQYF
TRBJ1-1	few	TRBV19	.	TGTGCCAGTAGTATTTGGGGGCCGGAAGCTGAAGCTTTCTTT	CASSIWGPEAEAFF
TRBJ2-6	.	TRBV7-2	.	TGTGCCAGCAGCCCCCCCCGTCCTGGGGCCAACGTCCTGACTTTC	CASSPPRPGANVLTF
TRBJ2-5	.	TRBV9	.	TGTGCCAGCAGCCCAGGGGAAGTTGGCGAGACCCAGTACTTC	CASSPGEVGETQYF
TRBJ2-1	few	TRBV11-2	.	TGTGCCAGCAGCCGAACTCGGTCGGGAAACAATGAGCAGTTCTTC	CASSRTRSGNNEQFF
TRBJ2-7	many	TRBV18	.	TGTGCCAGCTCACCACGGGGTAATTCCTACGAGCAGTACTTC	CASSPRGNSYEQYF
TRBJ2-4	few	TRBV14	TRBD2	TGTGCCAGCAGCTCGCGGGAGGAGGGTCTATCCAAAAACATTCAGTACTTC	CASSSREEGLSKNIQYF
TRBJ1-4	.	TRBV18	.	TGTGCCAGCTCGCTACCGGTAGACAGCCTCCGGGGGGAAAAACTGTTTTTT	CASSLPVDSLRGEKLFF